These 13 T cell receptor beta chains were sequenced from one sample in a study of T cell repertoires in cytomegalovirus infection. Their cognate antigens are unknown. TCRdb re-derived calls from the reads in MiXCR, one entry per CDR3 protein. Altogether around 340,000 distinct CDR3 sequences are present, about 29% being singletons, with the ten largest covering about 20%. The sample was cultured PBMCs, taken from culture after CMV antigen stimulation. The receptors originated from a human donor in good health (CMV status not recorded). Some clones in this sample may be carry-over from other donors' samples.

This clonotype was detected only a few times. CDR3 in DNA: TGTGCCAGTGGTAGGGGCCAAAGGGGGGAGCAGTACTTC. It translates to CASGRGQRGEQYF. The chain links TRBV27 to TRBJ2-7; tentative D call: TRBD1 (6 bases). Germline V gives CDR1 MNHEY, CDR2 SMNVEV (reference sequence). This CDR3 is 13 amino acids long. V shed 9 bases and J shed 7 bases, with 19 bases lying between them.

This clonotype is deemed medium-sized. The chain joins TRBV7-8 to TRBJ1-5; a possible D gene is TRBD1 (5 bases). Trimming took 4 bases from V and 4 from J, leaving 14 bases between them. The CDR3 spans 15 residues. CDR1 is SGHVS and CDR2 is FQNEAQ in the germline V gene. As DNA, the CDR3 is TGTGCCAGCAGCTCCCAGGGAGGGAGAAATCAGCCCCAGCATTTT. It is translated as CASSSQGGRNQPQHF.

CDR3 loop: CASSEWRTKGETQYF. The CDR3 region has the DNA TGTGCCAGCAGTGAGTGGAGGACAAAGGGGGAGACCCAGTACTTC. The chain joins TRBV2 to TRBJ2-5; D may match TRBD1 or TRBD2 (5 bases each). V was trimmed by 3 bases and J by 5 bases, leaving 16 bases between them. This CDR3 has 15 amino acids. Per the germline V gene, CDR1 is SNHLY and CDR2 is FYNNEI.

This clonotype turned up a few times. The CDR3 protein is CASTGHNQPQHF. CDR3 coding DNA: TGTGCCAGCACAGGGCACAATCAGCCCCAGCATTTT. This chain connects TRBV12-3 or TRBV12-4 to TRBJ1-5, with D possibly TRBD1 on 5 matching bases. V was clipped by 7 bases and J by 3 bases, with 7 bases between them. The CDR3 totals 12 residues.

This chain uses TRBV13 with TRBJ2-1; 8 nucleotides match TRBD1. The CDR3 sequence is 14 residues long. CDR1 and CDR2 from the germline V gene are PRHDT and FYEKMQ (reference sequence). Unmatched junction bases numbered 10, after V lost 6 bases and J lost 9 bases. The chain's CDR3 is CASSYWTGHTEQFF. The CDR3 region has the DNA TGTGCCAGCAGTTACTGGACAGGGCATACTGAGCAGTTCTTC.

The gene calls are TRBV20-1 and TRBJ2-7; no reliable D call. The CDR3 sequence is 15 residues long. Germline CDR1 is DFQATT and CDR2 is SNEGSKA (reference sequence). The V end lost 0 bases, the J end lost 0 bases, and 12 bases lay between the germline ends. The CDR3, as DNA: TGCAGTGCTAGAGATGGGAAGTCTAGCTCCTACGAGCAGTACTTC. Translating it yields CSARDGKSSSYEQYF.

J is TRBJ2-1 and V is TRBV10-3, with TRBD2 identical over 8 bases. With 4 bases clipped from V and 8 bases from J, the junction kept 10 bases outside the gene matches. This CDR3 contains 15 residues. Germline CDR1 is ENHRY and CDR2 is SYGVKD. As DNA, the CDR3 is TGTGCCATCAGTGTAGCCGGGACTAGTAGCGATGAGCAGTTCTTC. Its protein is CAISVAGTSSDEQFF.

This clonotype came up many times. The chain couples TRBV24-1 to TRBJ2-2, with 7 bases lining up with TRBD1. The V gene's germline CDR1 is KGHDR and CDR2 SFDVKD. Losses at the gene ends were 1 base for V and 0 bases for J; bases not matched to a gene: 4. The CDR3 has 17 residues. The CDR3 DNA is TGTGCCACCAGTGATTTCCTGACAGGGACGAACACCGGGGAGCTGTTTTTT. Amino acids: CATSDFLTGTNTGELFF.

This clonotype has ten or more counts. The chain combines TRBV12-3 or TRBV12-4 with TRBJ1-1; tentatively, D is TRBD1 (6 bases). Trimming removed 2 bases at V and 5 bases at J, with 6 bases between. The CDR3 contains 12 residues. DNA of the CDR3: TGTGCCAGCAGTTTAACAGGGACTGAAGCTTTCTTT. This gives the protein CASSLTGTEAFF.

V is TRBV18 and J is TRBJ1-1, with D maybe TRBD1 (5 bases). In germline, CDR1 is KGHSH, CDR2 LQKENI. This CDR3 is built from 16 residues. Trimming left V 0 bases short and J 5 bases short, with 16 bases between. CDR3 nucleotides: TGTGCCAGCTCACCACCAGCGACGGGAAGGGGAACTGAAGCTTTCTTT. Translation: CASSPPATGRGTEAFF.

The J gene is TRBJ1-1, the V gene TRBV11-2, with D possibly TRBD1 on 5 matching bases. Germline assignment: CDR1 SGHAT and CDR2 FQNNGV. V shed 5 bases and J shed 2 bases, with 9 bases lying between them. The CDR3 has 13 amino acids. In nucleotides, the CDR3 is TGTGCCAGCAGCCTGGACATTAACACTGAAGCTTTCTTT. Amino acids: CASSLDINTEAFF. Full variable domain (rest looked up from reference TRBV11-2 and TRBJ1-1): EAGVAQSPRYKIIEKRQSVAFWCNPISGHATLYWYQQILGQGPKLLIQFQNNGVVDDSQLPKDRFSAERLKGVDSTLKIQPAKLEDSAVYLCASSLDINTEAFFGQGTRLTVV.

J is TRBJ2-5 and V is TRBV7-6; 8 bases map to TRBD1. With 1 base clipped from V and 2 bases from J, the junction kept 3 bases outside the gene matches. The V gene's germline CDR1 is SGHVS and CDR2 FNYEAQ. This CDR3 region has 15 residues. This chain's CDR3 is CASSLGGQGQETQYF. CDR3 nucleotide sequence: TGTGCCAGCAGCTTAGGAGGACAGGGACAAGAGACCCAGTACTTC. Full variable domain (rest looked up from reference TRBV7-6 and TRBJ2-5): GAGVSQSPRYKVTKRGQDVALRCDPISGHVSLYWYRQALGQGPEFLTYFNYEAQQDKSGLPNDRFSAERPEGSISTLTIQRTEQRDSAMYRCASSLGGQGQETQYFGPGTRLLVL.

V is TRBV6-5 and J is TRBJ1-1, with D unclear. The CDR3 is 17 residues long. The germline gives CDR1 MNHEY, CDR2 SVGAGI. The V and J ends lost 0 bases and 4 bases respectively, with 18 bases between them. The CDR3 protein is CASSYSGGSGISTEAFF. CDR3 bases: TGTGCCAGCAGTTACTCAGGAGGGTCGGGGATAAGCACTGAAGCTTTCTTT.